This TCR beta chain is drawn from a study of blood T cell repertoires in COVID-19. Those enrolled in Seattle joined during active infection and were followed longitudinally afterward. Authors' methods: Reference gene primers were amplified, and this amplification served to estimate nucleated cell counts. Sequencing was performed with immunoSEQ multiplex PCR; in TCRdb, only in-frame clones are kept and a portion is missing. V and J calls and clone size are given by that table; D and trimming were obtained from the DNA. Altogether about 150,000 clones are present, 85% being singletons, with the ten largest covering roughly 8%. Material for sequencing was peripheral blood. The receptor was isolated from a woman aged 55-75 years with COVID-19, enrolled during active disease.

The CDR3 loop is CASSLAMGGTNQETQYF. The CDR3, as DNA: TGCGCCAGCAGCTTGGCCATGGGCGGGACGAATCAAGAGACCCAGTACTTC. The chain combines TRBV5-1 with TRBJ2-5; D is perhaps TRBD2 (6 bases). Germline V gives CDR1 SGHRS, CDR2 YFSETQ. Trimming pared 0 bases from V and 2 bases from J, leaving 17 bases between. CDR3 size: 17 residues.